This T cell receptor (beta chain) came from a study of CD4 T cells in relation to SARS-CoV-2 and coronaviruses. Study-level information: Negative control cultures got HIV-1 Nef peptides or no peptide.

V dropped 6 bases and J dropped 5 bases, with 7 bases sitting between them. Germline V gives CDR1 MNHEY, CDR2 SMNVEV (reference sequence). The CDR3 totals 11 residues. Repertoires were generated with immunoSEQ multiplex PCR, while TCRdb's copy carries only in-frame clones and drops some. The sample consists of some 20,000 clones, more than 70% of them appearing once. On this clone itself: No antigen is known for it.

The unexposed donors gave CD4+ T cells in about 2011-2019, prior to COVID-19. The cells were cultured for around ten days before CD4+ T cells were isolated. Cells permitting, SARS-CoV-2 S/N and four cold-coronavirus spikes were tested on unexposed-donor CD4+ T cells. Whole-study results and caveats: In around 60% of donors, memory CD4+ clonotypes crossrecognized SARS-CoV-2 and at least one common cold coronavirus spike.

The chain links TRBV27 to TRBJ1-1, with unresolved D. This receptor was taken from a human donor in good health. The sequenced sample consisted of CD4+ T cells from PBMCs, cultured in vitro. The CDR3 nucleotides are TGTGCCAGCAGATTTTTGACTGAAGCTTTCTTT. Translated: CASRFLTEAFF.